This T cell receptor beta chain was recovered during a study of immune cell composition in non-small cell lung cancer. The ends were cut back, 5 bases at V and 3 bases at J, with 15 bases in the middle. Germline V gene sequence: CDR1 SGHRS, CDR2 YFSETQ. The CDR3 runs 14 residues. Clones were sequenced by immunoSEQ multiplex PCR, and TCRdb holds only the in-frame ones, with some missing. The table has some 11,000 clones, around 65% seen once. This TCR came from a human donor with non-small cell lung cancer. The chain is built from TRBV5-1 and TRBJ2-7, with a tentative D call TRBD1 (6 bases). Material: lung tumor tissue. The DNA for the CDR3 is TGCGCCAGCAGTCCCTGGGGACACAACTACGAGCAGTACTTC. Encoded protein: CASSPWGHNYEQYF.